This TCR beta chain originates from a study of T cells in Graves' hyperthyroidism and ophthalmopathy. Researchers amplified the TCR beta CDR3 regions from RNA transcripts. In the first-round RT-PCR of the TCR CDR3, the HTBI primer set was used. TCRdb called the multiplex PCR reads again in MiXCR, with one record for every CDR3 protein. Among around 300,000 distinct CDR3 sequences listed, about an eighth were seen once. In patients aged 18 to 65, hyperthyroidism was newly diagnosed, with duration under 2 months. Patients having uncontrolled infection, another autoimmune disease, pregnancy or lactation were not included. Study-level findings and limits: A model of 13 V-J features distinguished ophthalmopathy from stable hyperthyroidism. Also found in blood were most expanded thyroid clonotypes above 0.001.

The CDR3 is 17 residues long. Trimming cost V 0 bases and J 4 bases; bases outside gene matches: 9. Germline values: CDR1 MNHEY, CDR2 SVGAGI. Ten or more counts support this clonotype. The antigen is unknown. This rearrangement joins TRBV6-5 to TRBJ2-3; 8 bases line up with TRBD2. The specimen sequenced was blood. The receptor was derived from a woman aged 25-40 years with Graves' hyperthyroidism that later progressed to Graves' ophthalmopathy. The CDR3 region has the DNA TGTGCCAGCAGTTACTCCACGCCGGGACTAGGCGCAGATACGCAGTATTTT. Protein sequence: CASSYSTPGLGADTQYF.